This entry is about one T cell receptor beta chain. This sample is drawn from a study of blood T cell repertoires in COVID-19. Study context: PBMCs, B-cell-depleted T cells, or T cells were the source of the cDNA or gDNA that made up the material.

Germline V gene sequence: CDR1 MNHEY, CDR2 SVGAGI. Trimming shortened V by 0 bases and J by 3 bases, and 12 bases separated the two germline ends. This CDR3 has 16 amino acids. Clones were sequenced by immunoSEQ multiplex PCR, and TCRdb holds only the in-frame ones, with some missing. The table records tens of thousands of clones, 88% of them present only once. This receptor was taken from a man in his 60s with active COVID-19. Material for sequencing was peripheral blood. This sequence joins TRBV6-5 and TRBJ2-1; possible D gene TRBD2, 5 bases. CDR3 region: CASSYSGRDFYNEQFF. In nucleotides, the CDR3 is TGTGCCAGCAGTTACTCCGGACGGGATTTCTACAATGAGCAGTTCTTC.